The clone carrying this T cell receptor (beta chain) was seen many times. Its antigen is not identified. This specimen comes from a study of T cells in Graves' hyperthyroidism and ophthalmopathy. Study conclusions and caveats: Ophthalmopathy onset followed model prediction by a median around six months.

Authors of the study amplified TCR beta CDR3 regions from RNA transcripts. HTBI primers were the set used in a first-round RT-PCR of the TCR CDR3. TCRdb itself ran the multiplex PCR reads through MiXCR, one entry per CDR3 protein. The table includes approximately 630,000 distinct CDR3 sequences, 15% to 20% detected once. CDR3 length: 14 residues. Trimming pared 5 bases from V and 7 bases from J, leaving 15 bases between. The definition of stable Graves' hyperthyroidism was no ophthalmopathy progression within 18 months. Patients showing uncontrolled infection, other autoimmune disease, pregnancy or lactation were ineligible.

Sequenced input: blood. The chain joins TRBV12-3 or TRBV12-4 to TRBJ2-1; a weak D match, TRBD2 (6 bases). This receptor was obtained from a woman aged 25-40 years with Graves' hyperthyroidism. The CDR3 DNA is TGTGCCAGCAGTCGGGGACTGGATGGGAATGAGCAGTTCTTC. Translating it yields CASSRGLDGNEQFF.